The 15 T cell receptor beta chains given below trace back to one sample, sequenced in a study of blood T cell repertoires in COVID-19. Sequencing was performed with immunoSEQ multiplex PCR; in TCRdb, only in-frame clones are kept and a portion is missing. The data show about 210,000 clones, with about 76% seen just once and around 9.3% held by the top ten. The specimen sequenced was PBMCs or T cells enriched from blood (not recorded which). Every receptor here comes from a woman in her fifties or sixties with acute COVID-19.

This clone was picked up one time. V is TRBV19 and J is TRBJ2-3, with 9 bases identical to TRBD2. CDR3 length: 16 amino acids. V was clipped by 3 bases and J by 2 bases; unmatched bases: 6. Germline V gene data show CDR1 as LNHDA and CDR2 as SQIVND (reference sequence). In nucleotides, the CDR3 is TGTGCCAGTAGTATGGGCCTAGCGGGACCCACAGATACGCAGTATTTT. Its protein product is CASSMGLAGPTDTQYF.

This rearrangement joins TRBV6-5 to TRBJ1-6; 7 bases agree with TRBD1. Germline V lookup: CDR1 MNHEY, CDR2 SVGAGI. This CDR3 region has 16 residues. V trimming: 2 bases; J trimming: 5 bases; junction bases outside the gene matches: 6. CDR3 coding DNA: TGTGCCAGCAGTTACGCAGCAGGGGGGAATAATTCACCCCTCCACTTT. This sequence encodes CASSYAAGGNNSPLHF.

The chain links TRBV4-2 to TRBJ1-4; 9 bases match TRBD1. The germline CDR1 and CDR2 sequences are LGHNA and YNFKEQ. V shed 1 base and J 7 bases; nucleotides not matched to a gene: 4. This CDR3 has 15 amino acids. The CDR3 loop reads CASSQVGTGSEKLFF. The CDR3 DNA sequence: TGTGCCAGCAGCCAAGTAGGGACAGGGAGTGAAAAACTGTTTTTT.

The chain couples TRBV14 to TRBJ2-7, with D perhaps TRBD2 (7 bases). Per the germline V gene, CDR1 is SGHDN and CDR2 is FVKESK. V lost 3 bases and J 9 bases, leaving 9 bases between the germline ends. The length of the CDR3 is 11 residues. The CDR3 here is CASSQGGGQYF. The CDR3 DNA sequence: TGTGCCAGCAGCCAGGGAGGGGGGCAGTACTTC.

The table lists this clone with a count of one. The chain has TRBV7-2 and TRBJ2-7, with a possible D match to TRBD1 (5 bases). CDR3 length: 14 amino acids. Trimming removed 7 bases from V and 3 bases from J, with 16 bases in between. The germline gives CDR1 SGHTA, CDR2 FQGNSA. The CDR3 reads CASTPIDRRYEQYF. In DNA, the CDR3 is TGTGCCAGCACCCCGATTGACAGACGCTACGAGCAGTACTTC.

The CDR3 nucleotides read TGCGCCAGCAGTAGGGACAGGGCCGAGCAGTACTTC. Its translation is CASSRDRAEQYF. The chain uses TRBV5-1 and TRBJ2-7; 9 bases are a match to TRBD1. Germline trimming cut 5 bases from V and 6 bases from J; bases unmatched to any gene: 3. CDR1 SGHRS and CDR2 YFSETQ come from the germline V gene. The CDR3 covers 12 residues.

The chain carries TRBV5-8 and TRBJ2-3; 8 bases are shared with TRBD2. This CDR3 is built from 16 residues. The germline V gene encodes CDR1 SGHTS and CDR2 YDEGEE. With V trimmed by 1 base and J by 4 bases, 8 bases remained unmatched. CDR3 sequence: CASSLYAGGLPDTQYF. The CDR3 DNA reads as TGTGCCAGCAGCTTGTACGCGGGGGGCCTCCCAGATACGCAGTATTTT.

The chain recombines TRBV13 with TRBJ1-1; D is undetermined. The germline gives CDR1 PRHDT, CDR2 FYEKMQ (reference sequence). Trimming removed 4 bases at V and 0 bases at J, with 9 bases between. This CDR3 has 14 residues. The CDR3 bases are TGTGCCAGCAGCTCCTTCACACTGAACACTGAAGCTTTCTTT. Translating it yields CASSSFTLNTEAFF.

The chain joins TRBV30 to TRBJ2-2; D gene ambiguous. Between the trimmed V and J ends, which lost 7 bases and 1 base, there was a span of 19 bases. The CDR3 covers 16 residues. The V gene's germline CDR1 is GTSNPN and CDR2 SVGIG (reference sequence). CDR3 in DNA: TGTGCCTCCTCCGGCCAGGCCCCTTGGAACACCGGGGAGCTGTTTTTT. This encodes CASSGQAPWNTGELFF. The whole variable domain, filled in from reference TRBV30 and TRBJ2-2, reads SQTIHQWPATLVQPVGSPLSLECTVEGTSNPNLYWYRQAAGRGLQLLFYSVGIGQISSEVPQNLSASRPQDRQFILSSKKLLLSDSGFYLCASSGQAPWNTGELFFGEGSRLTVL.

This clone was counted once. This sequence joins TRBV7-7 and TRBJ2-7, with 7 bases fitting TRBD2. Trimming removed 2 bases from V and 5 bases from J; junction bases left unmatched: 9. Germline values: CDR1 SSHAT, CDR2 FNYEAQ (reference sequence). The CDR3 is 15 amino acids. This CDR3 is CASSLMAGVVDEQYF. The DNA of the CDR3 is TGTGCCAGCAGCTTAATGGCGGGGGTGGTTGACGAGCAGTACTTC.

The chain links TRBV7-2 to TRBJ2-7, with D perhaps TRBD2 (6 bases). Germline V CDR1 and CDR2: SGHTA, FQGNSA. Trimming left V 1 base short and J 7 bases short, with 11 bases between. The CDR3 has 13 residues. In DNA, the CDR3 is TGTGCCAGCAGCTTAGGGGGGGACCCGGAGCAGTACTTC. Its protein is CASSLGGDPEQYF. Combining the CDR3 with reference TRBV7-2 and TRBJ2-7 gives the whole variable domain GAGVSQSPSNKVTEKGKDVELRCDPISGHTALYWYRQSLGQGLEFLIYFQGNSAPDKSGLPSDRFSAERTGGSVSTLTIQRTQQEDSAVYLCASSLGGDPEQYFGPGTRLTVT.

V gene TRBV18 combines with J gene TRBJ1-3; D remains unclear. The CDR3 runs 14 residues. V was pared by 2 bases and J by 8 bases, with 13 bases between. Germline V gene data show CDR1 as KGHSH and CDR2 as LQKENI. The CDR3 spells CASSPLAGDDTIYF. CDR3 DNA sequence: TGTGCCAGCTCACCATTGGCAGGTGATGACACCATATATTTT.

CDR3 in amino acids: CASSLETGGPIAFF. CDR3 in DNA: TGCGCCAGCAGCTTGGAGACAGGGGGGCCTATAGCTTTCTTT. This chain joins TRBV5-1 and TRBJ1-1; 9 bases match TRBD1. Germline CDR1 is SGHRS and CDR2 is YFSETQ. The CDR3 totals 14 residues. V gave up 0 bases and J gave up 10 bases; unmatched junction bases: 7.

V is TRBV16 and J is TRBJ2-2; D ambiguous. Trimming removed 0 bases at V and 0 bases at J, with 5 bases between. CDR1 and CDR2 from the germline V gene are KGHSY and FQNENV. The CDR3 totals 15 residues. This CDR3 reads CASSQSSTNTGELFF. The CDR3 bases are TGTGCCAGCAGCCAATCTTCCACGAACACCGGGGAGCTGTTTTTT.

The rearrangement uses TRBV4-3 and TRBJ1-4, with 9 bases lining up with TRBD1. The CDR3 is 15 residues long. The V segment lost 1 base and the J segment 10 bases; nucleotides outside the gene matches: 7. Per germline, CDR1 LGHNA and CDR2 YSLEER. The CDR3: CASSQAATGGAKLFF. The CDR3 nucleotides are TGCGCCAGCAGCCAAGCAGCGACAGGGGGGGCAAAACTGTTTTTT.